The clone carrying this TCR beta chain was counted a single time. Its antigen remains unidentified. Germline V gene lookup returns CDR1 MNHEY and CDR2 SVGAGI. The CDR3 is 16 amino acids. V was pared by 2 bases and J by 3 bases, with 13 bases between. The data are from a study of blood T cells in healthy people across ages. The donors, all healthy, were Caucasians living in Russia, aged roughly 6 to 100. General study results and limits: Both naive CD4+ cell counts and diversity were greater in long-lived donors than in aged donors.

Sample-barcoded 5' priming and a J-beta primer mix drove a second PCR of about 7 to 12 cycles. Each CDR3 protein is one row after TCRdb ran MiXCR on the 5' RACE reads. The top ten clones hold approximately 4% of a sample with 1,500,000 or so distinct CDR3 sequences, about 42% of them seen once. The chain links TRBV6-5 to TRBJ1-4, with D tentatively TRBD1 (6 bases). Sequenced: blood. The receptor comes from a woman between 18 and 29 years old in good health. In nucleotides, the CDR3 is TGTGCCAGCAGTTACGCGTCGGGGGGCCCTAATGAAAAACTGTTTTTT. Its translation is CASSYASGGPNEKLFF.